Below, 5 T cell receptor beta chains from the same sample are listed, as sequenced in a study of blood T cell repertoires in COVID-19. Clones were read by immunoSEQ multiplex PCR, and TCRdb kept only the in-frame ones, dropping some. The data hold around 300,000 clones, with roughly 90% observed a single time. Sequencing used PBMCs or T cells enriched from blood (not recorded which). The receptors were gathered from a woman aged 40 to 50 who had recovered from COVID-19.

The V call is TRBV14, the J call TRBJ2-7, with 8 bases fitting TRBD1. With V trimmed by 6 bases and J by 0 bases, 7 bases remained unmatched. The CDR3 length is 15 residues. In germline, CDR1 is SGHDN, CDR2 FVKESK. The CDR3 bases are TGTGCCAGCAGTTACTCGGACAGGGACTCCTACGAGCAGTACTTC. This codes for CASSYSDRDSYEQYF. The whole variable domain, filled in from reference TRBV14 and TRBJ2-7, reads EAGVTQFPSHSVIEKGQTVTLRCDPISGHDNLYWYRRVMGKEIKFLLHFVKESKQDESGMPNNRFLAERTGGTYSTLKVQPAELEDSGVYFCASSYSDRDSYEQYFGPGTRLTVT.

The V call is TRBV10-1, the J call TRBJ1-1; D is uncertain. The V end lost 8 bases, the J end lost 3 bases, and 19 bases lay between the germline ends. Germline V gene sequence: CDR1 WNHNN, CDR2 SYGVQD (reference sequence). CDR3 length equals 15 residues. The DNA for the CDR3 is TGCGCCAGCTCCGATGGGAGCTCTTACGACACTGAAGCTTTCTTT. Translation gives CASSDGSSYDTEAFF.

The chain is built from TRBV14 and TRBJ1-1; D call uncertain. The V end was cut by 5 bases, the J end by 6 bases, with 13 bases between. Germline V CDR1 and CDR2: SGHDN, FVKESK. The CDR3 runs to 13 residues. Here the CDR3 reads CASSFGLGAEAFF. In DNA form, the CDR3 reads TGTGCCAGCAGCTTCGGACTGGGCGCTGAAGCTTTCTTT.

The chain links TRBV2 to TRBJ1-5; 8 bases align to TRBD1. The CDR3 covers 15 residues. Germline CDR1 reads SNHLY; CDR2 reads FYNNEI. With 6 bases clipped from V and 4 bases from J, the junction kept 8 bases outside the gene matches. In nucleotides, the CDR3 is TGTGCCAGCAGGCAGGGACAGGTTAAGAATCAGCCCCAGCATTTT. It translates to CASRQGQVKNQPQHF.

The chain uses TRBV30 and TRBJ1-2; D is possibly TRBD1 (6 bases). V lost 5 bases and J 4 bases, leaving 17 bases between the germline ends. Looked up from germline, CDR1 is GTSNPN and CDR2 is SVGIG (reference sequence). This CDR3 contains 14 residues. In DNA, the CDR3 is TGTGCCTGGTTACAGGGAGGACTAGGCTATGGCTACACCTTC. This encodes CAWLQGGLGYGYTF.